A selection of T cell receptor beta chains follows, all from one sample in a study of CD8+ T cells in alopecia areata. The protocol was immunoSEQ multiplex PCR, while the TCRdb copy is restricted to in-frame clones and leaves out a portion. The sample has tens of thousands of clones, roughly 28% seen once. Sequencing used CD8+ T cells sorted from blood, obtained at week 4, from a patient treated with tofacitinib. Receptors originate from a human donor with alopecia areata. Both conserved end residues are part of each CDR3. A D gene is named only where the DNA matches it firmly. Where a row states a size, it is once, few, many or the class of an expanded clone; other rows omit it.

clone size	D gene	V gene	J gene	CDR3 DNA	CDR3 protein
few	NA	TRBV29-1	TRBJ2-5	TGCAGCGTTGTGTCATCAGAGACCCAGTACTTC	CSVVSSETQYF
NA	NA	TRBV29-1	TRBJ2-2	TGCAGCGCTCTGAGGACCGGGGAGCTGTTTTTT	CSALRTGELFF
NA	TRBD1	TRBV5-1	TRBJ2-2	TGCGCCAGCAGCTTTCCTGGGGACAGCGCCACCGGGGAGCTGTTTTTT	CASSFPGDSATGELFF
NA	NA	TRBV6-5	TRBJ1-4	TGTGCCAGCAGTTACTCGAAGGTTGAAAAACTGTTTTTT	CASSYSKVEKLFF
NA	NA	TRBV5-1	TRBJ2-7	TGCGCCAGCAGCTTGGCAGACGGCGCCTACGAGCAGTACTTC	CASSLADGAYEQYF
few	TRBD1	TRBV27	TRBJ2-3	TGTGCCAGCAGTTGGGGGACAGGGGGCGCGGATACGCAGTATTTT	CASSWGTGGADTQYF
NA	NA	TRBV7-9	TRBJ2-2	TGTGCCAGCAGTAGCGTCGGGGAGTTGACCGGGGAGCTGTTTTTT	CASSSVGELTGELFF
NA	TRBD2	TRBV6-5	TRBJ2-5	TGTGCCAGCAGTTACTCGGGAGGGGCAGAGACCCAGTACTTC	CASSYSGGAETQYF
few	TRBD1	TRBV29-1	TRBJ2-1	TGCAGCGGGGACAGGGGGCTCAACAATGAGCAGTTCTTC	CSGDRGLNNEQFF
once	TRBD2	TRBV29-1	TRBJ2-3	TGCAGCGTTGTTCGGACTAGCGGGTCGAATACGCAGTATTTT	CSVVRTSGSNTQYF
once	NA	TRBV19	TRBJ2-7	TGTGCCAGTAGTATCTTCTTAAGCTACGAGCAGTACTTC	CASSIFLSYEQYF
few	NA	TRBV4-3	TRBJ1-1	TGCGCCAGCAGCCAAGGGGCGGCGGAGAACACTGAAGCTTTCTTT	CASSQGAAENTEAFF
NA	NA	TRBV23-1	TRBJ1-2	TGCGCCAGCAGTCAGAGACCGGTTGGCTACACCTTC	CASSQRPVGYTF